The clone carrying this T cell receptor beta chain is a singleton in its sample. With 5 bases removed from V and 2 bases from J, the gap between germline ends came to 16 bases. Germline V gene sequence: CDR1 PRHDT, CDR2 FYEKMQ (reference sequence). This CDR3 spans 16 amino acids. The data were obtained in a study of blood T cell repertoires in COVID-19. Study-level background: The United States, Italy and Spain supplied acute and convalescent COVID-19 samples. The analysed material was cDNA or gDNA that came from T cells, B-cell-depleted T cells, or PBMCs.

Profiling relied on immunoSEQ multiplex PCR, and the TCRdb table lists in-frame clones only, not all of them. This sample has 250,000 to 300,000 clones, with approximately 87% found just once. The TCR was taken from a man aged 60-69 years who had recovered from COVID-19. The rearrangement links TRBV13 to TRBJ2-1; D not resolved. Material: peripheral blood. CDR3 residues: CASSPNAGPTYNEQFF. The CDR3 DNA follows: TGTGCCAGCAGCCCAAACGCAGGCCCGACCTACAATGAGCAGTTCTTC.